These 25 T cell receptor beta chains came from one sample sequenced in a study of immune heterogeneity within non-small cell lung tumors. Per sample, about 600 ng of bulk tumor genomic DNA was the template used. Surgery yielded several widely spaced biopsies per primary tumor. With untreated, newly diagnosed non-small cell lung cancer, the patients went on to undergo curative surgery. With 32 V and 13 J primers, multiplex PCR amplified the TCR beta CDR3. From the multiplex PCR reads, TCRdb called clonotypes with MiXCR, one entry per CDR3 protein. The sample shows roughly 15,000 distinct CDR3 sequences, about 30% of them seen only once. The sequenced material came from lung tumor tissue. These receptors all stem from a man between 40 and 49 years old with non-small cell lung cancer.

The J gene is TRBJ1-2, the V gene TRBV18; 9 bases fit TRBD1. From germline, CDR1 is KGHSH and CDR2 LQKENI. Losses at the gene ends were 1 base for V and 3 bases for J; bases not matched to a gene: 9. This CDR3 is built from 17 residues. The CDR3 DNA follows: TGTGCCAGCTCACCACAGAGAAGGACAGGGGTTGACTATGGCTACACCTTC. Translated: CASSPQRRTGVDYGYTF.

This clonotype appeared a few times. The gene calls are TRBV20-1 and TRBJ1-6; no definite D call. CDR1 is DFQATT, CDR2 SNEGSKA, per germline (reference sequence). The CDR3 has 13 residues. V dropped 6 bases and J dropped 7 bases, with 13 bases sitting between them. CDR3 in amino acids: CSAGRAINSPLHF. CDR3 DNA sequence: TGCAGTGCCGGCCGGGCCATCAATTCACCCCTCCACTTT.

This clonotype was found many times. J is TRBJ2-7 and V is TRBV7-8; 7 nucleotides align to TRBD2. Losses at the gene ends were 5 bases for V and 2 bases for J; bases not matched to a gene: 6. CDR1 and CDR2 from the germline V gene are SGHVS and FQNEAQ. There are 14 residues in the CDR3. The DNA of the CDR3 is TGTGCCAGCAGCGTTAGCGGGTTGGCCTACGAGCAGTACTTC. This codes for CASSVSGLAYEQYF. Full variable domain (missing parts from reference TRBV7-8 and TRBJ2-7): GAGVSQSPRYKVAKRGQDVALRCDPISGHVSLFWYQQALGQGPEFLTYFQNEAQLDKSGLPSDRFFAERPEGSVSTLKIQRTQQEDSAVYLCASSVSGLAYEQYFGPGTRLTVT.

This clonotype was counted only a few times. V usage is TRBV9 and J usage is TRBJ2-5; unclear D gene. Germline values: CDR1 SGDLS, CDR2 YYNGEE. V was trimmed by 3 bases and J by 1 base, leaving 10 bases between them. The CDR3 has 14 residues. CDR3 DNA: TGTGCCAGCAGCGCCAACGCAGCCCAAGAGACCCAGTACTTC. This translates into CASSANAAQETQYF.

This clonotype was detected many times. The V gene is TRBV5-1, the J gene TRBJ2-3; 15 bases map to TRBD2. V was clipped by 3 bases and J by 2 bases; unmatched bases: 4. CDR1 and CDR2 (germline): SGHRS, YFSETQ. This CDR3 region has 17 residues. CDR3 DNA: TGCGCCAGCAGCTCCGGACTAGCGGGAGGGCCCACAGATACGCAGTATTTT. This translates into CASSSGLAGGPTDTQYF.

This clonotype rates as medium-sized. The J gene is TRBJ2-1, the V gene TRBV2; D is perhaps TRBD2 (6 bases). Per germline, CDR1 SNHLY and CDR2 FYNNEI. The V and J ends lost 3 bases and 3 bases respectively, with 12 bases between them. The CDR3 totals 15 residues. CDR3 coding DNA: TGTGCCAGCAGTGAGCCGGGAGTTATCTACAATGAGCAGTTCTTC. Protein sequence: CASSEPGVIYNEQFF.

This clonotype was seen ten or more times. This rearrangement joins TRBV2 to TRBJ1-1; D perhaps matches TRBD1 (6 bases). The CDR3 has 15 residues. V gave up 6 bases and J gave up 2 bases, with 16 bases separating them. In germline, CDR1 is SNHLY, CDR2 FYNNEI. The CDR3 reads CASSLLHRENTEAFF. The CDR3 DNA follows: TGTGCCAGCAGCCTATTACACAGGGAAAACACTGAAGCTTTCTTT.

This clonotype appeared many times. Germline is not matched at one junction end, which may reflect a read error. The chain links TRBV7-7 to TRBJ2-7, with 10 nucleotides matching TRBD2. Germline CDR1 is SSHAT and CDR2 is FNYEAQ (reference sequence). The CDR3 extends over 15 amino acids. The CDR3 spells CASSQSSGGTYEQYF. The CDR3 region has the DNA TGTGCTAGCAGCCAATCTAGCGGGGGAACCTACGAGCAGTACTTC.

This clonotype is categorized as medium-sized. The V gene is TRBV30, the J gene TRBJ2-7; D is undetermined. V lost 1 base to trimming and J lost 6 bases, with 13 bases between them. From germline, CDR1 is GTSNPN and CDR2 SVGIG (reference sequence). The length of the CDR3 is 13 residues. CDR3 nucleotides: TGTGCCTGGAGTGCCAACAGTCCGGGCGAGCAGTACTTC. This sequence encodes CAWSANSPGEQYF. The full variable domain, completed using reference TRBV30 and TRBJ2-7, is SQTIHQWPATLVQPVGSPLSLECTVEGTSNPNLYWYRQAAGRGLQLLFYSVGIGQISSEVPQNLSASRPQDRQFILSSKKLLLSDSGFYLCAWSANSPGEQYFGPGTRLTVT.

This clonotype was observed at least ten times. This chain joins TRBV14 and TRBJ1-5; perhaps TRBD1 as D (5 bases). CDR3 length equals 14 residues. Germline V gene data show CDR1 as SGHDN and CDR2 as FVKESK. The V end was cut by 1 base, the J end by 4 bases, with 8 bases between. CDR3 coding DNA: TGTGCCAGCAGCCAAGCGGGGGGGAATCAGCCCCAGCATTTT. Its translation is CASSQAGGNQPQHF.

This clonotype was counted only a few times. The rearrangement joins TRBV3-1 to TRBJ1-5; 9 positions match TRBD1. The CDR3 is 16 amino acids. J lost 6 bases, V lost 4 bases, and 10 bases had no gene match. Germline V gene lookup returns CDR1 LGHDT and CDR2 YNNKEL (reference sequence). CDR3 protein: CASSPSTGGVGQPQHF. The DNA of the CDR3 is TGTGCCAGCAGCCCCTCGACAGGGGGAGTTGGTCAGCCCCAGCATTTT.

This clonotype was detected a few times. The chain couples TRBV20-1 to TRBJ2-3; 11 nucleotides line up with TRBD2. Trimming took 6 bases from V and 4 from J; bases not matched to a gene: 6. Germline-derived CDR1 and CDR2 are DFQATT and SNEGSKA (reference sequence). CDR3 length: 14 amino acids. CDR3 amino acids: CSAGLADGADTQYF. The CDR3 nucleotides are TGCAGTGCGGGACTAGCGGACGGGGCAGATACGCAGTATTTT.

The CDR3 DNA reads as TGTGCCATCAGTGAGTCGAACCGTCGGGACACTGAAGCTTTCTTT. Translating gives CAISESNRRDTEAFF. V gene TRBV10-3 combines with J gene TRBJ1-1; D remains unclear. The CDR3 length is 15 residues. V lost 0 bases and J 3 bases, leaving 11 bases between the germline ends. The V gene's germline CDR1 is ENHRY and CDR2 SYGVKD.

This sequence joins TRBV7-2 and TRBJ2-1; D is unclear. V lost 3 bases to trimming and J lost 1 base, with 4 bases between them. CDR3 length equals 13 residues. Germline V gene data show CDR1 as SGHTA and CDR2 as FQGNSA. CDR3 DNA: TGTGCCAGCAGCTTTAATTCCTACAATGAGCAGTTCTTC. Amino acid sequence: CASSFNSYNEQFF.

This chain joins TRBV5-4 and TRBJ1-2, with D perhaps matching TRBD1 (5 bases). Between the trimmed V and J ends, which lost 1 base and 6 bases, there was a span of 13 bases. Germline V gene data show CDR1 as SGHNT and CDR2 as YYREEE (reference sequence). The CDR3 covers 14 residues. CDR3 residues: CASSLRGSWHGYTF. CDR3 nucleotides: TGTGCCAGCAGCTTGAGGGGATCCTGGCATGGCTACACCTTC.

The chain combines TRBV10-3 with TRBJ1-1; D is ambiguous. Germline assignment: CDR1 ENHRY and CDR2 SYGVKD. The V end lost 8 bases, the J end lost 1 base, and 14 bases lay between the germline ends. The CDR3 spans 14 residues. The DNA for the CDR3 is TGTGCCATCCGCTACGGGGTTGGGAACACTGAAGCTTTCTTT. The encoded protein is CAIRYGVGNTEAFF.

This clonotype showed up just a few times. V usage is TRBV7-9 and J usage is TRBJ2-3; 9 nucleotides line up with TRBD1. The J segment lost 0 bases and the V segment lost 6 bases, leaving 4 bases of the junction unmatched. CDR1 and CDR2 from the germline V gene are SEHNR and FQNEAQ (reference sequence). The CDR3 has 15 amino acids. The CDR3: CASRTGTGSTDTQYF. The CDR3 bases are TGTGCCAGCAGAACCGGGACAGGGAGCACAGATACGCAGTATTTT.

By sample share, this clonotype is medium-sized. This chain joins TRBV6-1 and TRBJ2-7; D is ambiguous. The CDR3 spans 11 residues. Trimming left V 10 bases short and J 4 bases short, with 11 bases between. The germline gives CDR1 MNHNS, CDR2 SASEGT. The CDR3 coding sequence is TGTGCCACTCAAGGGAAGTACGAGCAGTACTTC. Translating gives CATQGKYEQYF.

This clonotype counts as medium-sized. The chain combines TRBV19 with TRBJ2-7; no firm D call. The CDR3 runs 14 residues. CDR1 LNHDA and CDR2 SQIVND come from the germline V gene (reference sequence). Trimming took 1 base from V and 6 from J, leaving 13 bases between them. The CDR3 coding sequence is TGTGCCAGTAGTATAGCTGGGGTGGCGAGCGAGCAGTACTTC. Amino acids: CASSIAGVASEQYF.

This clonotype was picked up many times. The V and J genes are TRBV19 and TRBJ1-1; no clear D. Between the trimmed V and J ends, which lost 10 bases and 1 base, there was a span of 7 bases. This CDR3 spans 11 amino acids. CDR1 and CDR2 from the germline V gene are LNHDA and SQIVND (reference sequence). This chain's CDR3 is CATRWNTEAFF. The CDR3 nucleotides read TGTGCCACAAGATGGAACACTGAAGCTTTCTTT.

This clonotype is termed medium-sized. The chain joins TRBV10-3 to TRBJ2-7; 11 nucleotides align to TRBD2. The length of the CDR3 is 13 residues. With 10 bases clipped from V and 3 bases from J, the junction kept 5 bases outside the gene matches. Germline assignment: CDR1 ENHRY and CDR2 SYGVKD. This chain's CDR3 is CATLAGGGYEQYF. Here the CDR3 DNA reads TGTGCCACCTTAGCGGGAGGGGGCTACGAGCAGTACTTC.

In this sample, this clonotype turned up a few times. The chain combines TRBV29-1 with TRBJ2-7, with D unclear. The germline V and J ends were trimmed by 6 bases and 2 bases, with 14 bases remaining between them. The CDR3 loop spans 13 amino acids. The germline V gene encodes CDR1 SQVTM and CDR2 ANQGSEA. The CDR3 is CSVKQPVPYEQYF. The CDR3 region has the DNA TGCAGCGTCAAGCAGCCGGTTCCCTACGAGCAGTACTTC.

This clonotype showed up just a few times. V usage is TRBV19 and J usage is TRBJ2-6, with 8 bases lining up with TRBD2. Germline V CDR1 and CDR2: LNHDA, SQIVND (reference sequence). Unmatched junction bases numbered 9, after V lost 5 bases and J lost 0 bases. CDR3 length: 18 residues. CDR3 sequence reads: CASSPRGGASSGANVLTF. The CDR3, as DNA: TGTGCCAGTAGTCCCCGGGGGGGGGCCTCCTCTGGGGCCAACGTCCTGACTTTC.

On this clonotype: It may be a read error: a sequence one base away is much more abundant. The J gene is TRBJ2-1, the V gene TRBV20-1, with D unclear. V gave up 4 bases and J gave up 8 bases, with 9 bases separating them. CDR3 size: 11 residues. Germline CDR1 reads DFQATT; CDR2 reads SNEGSKA (reference sequence). CDR3 bases: TGCAGTGCTACGAGTAGATATGAGCAGTTCTTC. It yields the protein CSATSRYEQFF.

CDR3 sequence reads: CASSLQGNEQFF. The CDR3 region has the DNA TGTGCCAGCAGCTTGCAGGGAAATGAGCAGTTCTTC. The rearrangement links TRBV5-4 to TRBJ2-1; D may be TRBD1 (5 bases). The CDR3 spans 12 residues. The germline V and J ends were trimmed by 1 base and 7 bases, with 6 bases remaining between them. From germline, CDR1 is SGHNT and CDR2 YYREEE (reference sequence).